A single T cell receptor (beta chain) is shown here with its context. The antigen is unknown. The sample comes from a study of OX40 agonist ivuxolimab in advanced cancers. Study-wide context: The treatment was a fully human IgG2 OX40 agonist, ivuxolimab. Those treated in dose escalation had hepatocellular carcinoma, melanoma, renal cell cancer or head and neck cancer.

Notes on the study in general: On average, CD8+ T cells showed a greater number of expanded clones than CD4+.

Profiled with immunoSEQ multiplex PCR; TCRdb holds only in-frame clones, not every one. Of tens of thousands of clones listed, about 83% are singletons. This specimen consisted of CD4+ or CD8+ T cells sorted from blood, obtained in a trial of the OX40 agonist ivuxolimab. The TCR sequence derives from an adult with an advanced solid tumor such as melanoma, head and neck, liver or kidney cancer.

CDR3 sequence (DNA): TGTGCCAGCAGCCGAATCCCTACTAGCGGGAGCCGGGGGTTCTTC. Its protein product is CASSRIPTSGSRGFF. The chain links TRBV7-2 to TRBJ2-1; 11 positions agree with TRBD2. The CDR3 covers 15 residues. CDR1 is SGHTA and CDR2 is FQGNSA in the germline V gene. The V gene end was trimmed by 5 bases and the J gene end by 15 bases; junction bases not matched to a gene: 15.